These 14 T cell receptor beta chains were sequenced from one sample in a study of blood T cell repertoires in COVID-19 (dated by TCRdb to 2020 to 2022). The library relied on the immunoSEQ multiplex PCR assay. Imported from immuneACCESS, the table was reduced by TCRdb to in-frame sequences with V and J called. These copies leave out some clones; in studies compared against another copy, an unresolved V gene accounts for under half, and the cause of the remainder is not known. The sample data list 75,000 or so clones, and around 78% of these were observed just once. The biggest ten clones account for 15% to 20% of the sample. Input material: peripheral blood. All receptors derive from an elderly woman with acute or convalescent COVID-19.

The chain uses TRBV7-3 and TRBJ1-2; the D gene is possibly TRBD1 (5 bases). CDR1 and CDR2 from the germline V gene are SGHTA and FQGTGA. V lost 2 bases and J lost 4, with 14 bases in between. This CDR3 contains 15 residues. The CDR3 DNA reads TGTGCCAGCAGCTTAGGTCAGGGCAACTCCTATGGCTACACCTTC. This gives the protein CASSLGQGNSYGYTF.

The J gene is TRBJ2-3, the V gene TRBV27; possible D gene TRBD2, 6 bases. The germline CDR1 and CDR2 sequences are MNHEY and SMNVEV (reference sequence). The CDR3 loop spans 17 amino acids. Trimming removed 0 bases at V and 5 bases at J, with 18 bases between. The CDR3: CASSLSMGGFRLDTQYF. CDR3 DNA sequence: TGTGCCAGCAGTTTATCGATGGGGGGTTTTCGTCTAGATACGCAGTATTTT.

In DNA, the CDR3 is TGTGCCAGCAGTTGGAAGGACAGGGGAAGCAATCAGCCCCAGCATTTT. Its protein is CASSWKDRGSNQPQHF. This chain connects TRBV28 to TRBJ1-5, with 9 bases that match TRBD1. CDR3 size: 16 residues. V dropped 4 bases and J dropped 1; count of bases not matched to a gene: 5. Per germline, CDR1 MDHEN and CDR2 SYDVKM. Looking up the rest from reference TRBV28 and TRBJ1-5 gives the full variable domain: DVKVTQSSRYLVKRTGEKVFLECVQDMDHENMFWYRQDPGLGLRLIYFSYDVKMKEKGDIPEGYSVSREKKERFSLILESASTNQTSMYLCASSWKDRGSNQPQHFGDGTRLSIL.

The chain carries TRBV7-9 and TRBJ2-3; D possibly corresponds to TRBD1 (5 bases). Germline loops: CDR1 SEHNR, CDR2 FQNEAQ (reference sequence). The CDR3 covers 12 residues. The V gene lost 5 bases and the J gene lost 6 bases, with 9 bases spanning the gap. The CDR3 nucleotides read TGTGCCAGCAGCGACAGACTGGATACGCAGTATTTT. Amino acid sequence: CASSDRLDTQYF.

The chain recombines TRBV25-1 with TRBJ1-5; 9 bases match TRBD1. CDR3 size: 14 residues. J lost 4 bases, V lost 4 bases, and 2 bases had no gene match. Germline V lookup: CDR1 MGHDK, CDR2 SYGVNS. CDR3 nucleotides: TGTGCCAGCAGTGGGGGGACAGGGAATCAGCCCCAGCATTTT. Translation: CASSGGTGNQPQHF.

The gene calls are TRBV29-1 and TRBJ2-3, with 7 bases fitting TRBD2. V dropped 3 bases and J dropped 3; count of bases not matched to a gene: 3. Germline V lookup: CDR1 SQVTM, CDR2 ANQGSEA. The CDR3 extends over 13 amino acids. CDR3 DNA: TGCAGCGTTGATTTGCGGGGGACAGATACGCAGTATTTT. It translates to CSVDLRGTDTQYF.

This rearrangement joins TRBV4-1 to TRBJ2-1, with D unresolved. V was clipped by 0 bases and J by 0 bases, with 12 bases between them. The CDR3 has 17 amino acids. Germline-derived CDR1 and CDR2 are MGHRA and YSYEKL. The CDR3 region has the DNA TGCGCCAGCAGCCAAGATTTCGCGGCGAGCTCCTACAATGAGCAGTTCTTC. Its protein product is CASSQDFAASSYNEQFF.

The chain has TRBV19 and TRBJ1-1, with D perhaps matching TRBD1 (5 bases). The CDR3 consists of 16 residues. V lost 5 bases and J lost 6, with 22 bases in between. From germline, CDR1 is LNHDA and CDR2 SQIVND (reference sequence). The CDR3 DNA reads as TGTGCCAGTAGTCGAGAACAACGACAGAGGATATCTGAAGCTTTCTTT. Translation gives CASSREQRQRISEAFF.

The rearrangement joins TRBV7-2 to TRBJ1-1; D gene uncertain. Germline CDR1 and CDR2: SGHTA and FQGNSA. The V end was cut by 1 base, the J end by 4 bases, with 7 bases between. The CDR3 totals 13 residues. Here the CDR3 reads CASSLDWATEAFF. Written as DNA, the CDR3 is TGTGCCAGCAGCTTAGATTGGGCCACTGAAGCTTTCTTT.

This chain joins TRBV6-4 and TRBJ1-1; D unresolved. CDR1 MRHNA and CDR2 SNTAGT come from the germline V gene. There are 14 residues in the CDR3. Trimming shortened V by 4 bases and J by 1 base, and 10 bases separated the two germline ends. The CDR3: CASSASPGNTEAFF. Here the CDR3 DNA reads TGTGCCAGCAGTGCCTCCCCAGGGAACACTGAAGCTTTCTTT.

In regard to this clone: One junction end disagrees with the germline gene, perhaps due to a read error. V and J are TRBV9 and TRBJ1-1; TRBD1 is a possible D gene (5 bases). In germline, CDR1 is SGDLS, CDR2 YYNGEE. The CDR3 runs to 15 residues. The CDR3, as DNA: TGTGCCAGCACCGTAGATCAGGGAAGGGACACTGAAGCTTTCTTT. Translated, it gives CASTVDQGRDTEAFF.

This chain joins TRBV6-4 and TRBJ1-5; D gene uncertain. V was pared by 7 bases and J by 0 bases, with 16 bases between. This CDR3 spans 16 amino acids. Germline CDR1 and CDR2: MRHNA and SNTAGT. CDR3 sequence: CASTGVRSYSNQPQHF. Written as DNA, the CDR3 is TGTGCCAGCACCGGAGTCCGGTCGTATAGCAATCAGCCCCAGCATTTT.

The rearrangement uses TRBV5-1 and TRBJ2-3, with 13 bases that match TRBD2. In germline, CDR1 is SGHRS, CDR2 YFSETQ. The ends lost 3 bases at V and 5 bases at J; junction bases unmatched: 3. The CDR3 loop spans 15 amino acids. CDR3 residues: CASSSGLAGVDTQYF. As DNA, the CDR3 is TGCGCCAGCAGCTCCGGACTAGCGGGGGTAGATACGCAGTATTTT.

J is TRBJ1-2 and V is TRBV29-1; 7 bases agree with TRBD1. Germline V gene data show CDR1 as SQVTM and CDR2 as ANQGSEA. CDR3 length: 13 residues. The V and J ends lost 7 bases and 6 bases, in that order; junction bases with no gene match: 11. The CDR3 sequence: CSAHDRDDDGYTF. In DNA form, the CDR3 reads TGCAGCGCCCACGACAGGGACGACGATGGCTACACCTTC.